This T cell receptor beta chain was recorded in a study of shared clonotypes between healthy human individuals. This clone was observed once. Naive CD4+ cells were CD45RA-selected; the remaining cells were memory. When replicate PCRs were run on sorted subsets, they used around 0.2 ug DNA, about 30,000 T cell genomes. Produced via immunoSEQ multiplex PCR; TCRdb's table is partial and in-frame only. The data contain fewer than 400,000 clones, around 67% of them seen just once; the ten biggest clones take up about a tenth. This CDR3 is 13 amino acids long. The V end lost 9 bases, the J end lost 1 base, and 13 bases lay between the germline ends. Germline V gives CDR1 MRHNA, CDR2 SNTAGT.

The sequenced material came from memory CD4+ T cells sorted from blood. Subset described: CD45RA-negative fraction. The J gene is TRBJ2-7, the V gene TRBV6-4; the D is unclear. The receptor was derived from a man under 40 in good health. The CDR3 DNA sequence: TGTGCCAGGCCGGGCTCCAGATCCTACGAGCAGTACTTC. Translating gives CARPGSRSYEQYF.